The 22 T cell receptor beta chains below all came from one sample that was sequenced in a study of blood T cells in healthy people across ages. A sample-barcoded 5' primer and a J-beta primer mix were used in a second PCR of about 6 to 11 cycles. TCRdb reanalysed the 5' RACE reads using MiXCR and keeps one entry per CDR3 protein. The sample records roughly 800,000 distinct CDR3 sequences, 25% being singletons. These records were also assigned to another study, of T cells of mothers and their children.

The sample taken for sequencing was blood. The source of these receptors is a boy younger than 18 in good health.

This clonotype appeared many times. The chain joins TRBV7-6 to TRBJ2-1, with TRBD2 identical over 8 bases. J was trimmed by 8 bases and V by 2 bases; bases with no gene match: 11. CDR1 and CDR2 (germline): SGHVS, FNYEAQ. This CDR3 spans 16 amino acids. The chain's CDR3 is CASSLTLGTSVYEQFF. DNA of the CDR3: TGTGCCAGCAGCTTAACGCTCGGGACTAGTGTCTATGAGCAGTTCTTC.

The chain is built from TRBV20-1 and TRBJ2-3; 8 nucleotides align to TRBD2. The CDR3 consists of 13 residues. Germline values: CDR1 DFQATT, CDR2 SNEGSKA (reference sequence). The J segment lost 4 bases and the V segment lost 6 bases, leaving 6 bases of the junction unmatched. For the CDR3, the DNA is TGCAGTGCGGGGGCGGGGGGCCCAGATACGCAGTATTTT. It translates to CSAGAGGPDTQYF.

This clonotype was recorded a few times. The chain links TRBV20-1 to TRBJ2-7; TRBD2 matches 10 bases. The V segment lost 6 bases and the J segment 2 bases; nucleotides outside the gene matches: 10. CDR1 is DFQATT and CDR2 is SNEGSKA in the germline V gene (reference sequence). The CDR3 has 15 residues. The CDR3 DNA is TGCAGTGCCCCCTCGCAACTAGCGGGGACCTACGAGCAGTACTTC. Translation: CSAPSQLAGTYEQYF.

This chain links TRBV28 with TRBJ2-7; D could derive from TRBD1 or TRBD2 (5 bases each). Germline CDR1 MDHEN, CDR2 SYDVKM. CDR3 length: 15 amino acids. Trimming removed 3 bases from V and 0 bases from J, with 12 bases in between. The CDR3 DNA is TGTGCCAGCAGTTTCCGGGACGCGAGCTCCTACGAGCAGTACTTC. Protein: CASSFRDASSYEQYF.

This chain joins TRBV29-1 and TRBJ2-7, with TRBD1 matching 11 bases. The CDR3 runs to 12 residues. Germline V CDR1 and CDR2: SQVTM, ANQGSEA. The V and J ends lost 7 bases and 5 bases, in that order; junction bases with no gene match: 4. CDR3: CSATDRGHEQYF. CDR3 nucleotides: TGCAGCGCCACGGACAGGGGGCACGAGCAGTACTTC.

This clonotype was counted a few times. The chain has TRBV7-2 and TRBJ2-5; D is possibly TRBD1 (5 bases). The V end lost 1 base, the J end lost 3 bases, and 12 bases lay between the germline ends. Germline V CDR1 and CDR2: SGHTA, FQGNSA. The CDR3 loop spans 15 amino acids. CDR3 residues: CASSLVSTVKETQYF. CDR3 nucleotide sequence: TGTGCCAGCAGCTTAGTTTCGACAGTAAAAGAGACCCAGTACTTC.

This clonotype has more than one count but fewer than ten. At one end, the junction sequence differs from germline, possibly due to a read error. The rearrangement joins TRBV4-3 to TRBJ2-5; no clear D gene. Germline CDR1 reads LGHNA; CDR2 reads YSLEER. The CDR3 runs to 15 residues. CDR3 region: CASSQVPGLEEAQYF. The CDR3 nucleotides read TGCGCCAGCAGCCAAGTTCCTGGGTTGGAAGAGGCCCAGTACTTC.

This clonotype has at least ten counts. V and J are TRBV29-1 and TRBJ1-2, with D possibly TRBD1 on 6 matching bases. The CDR3 has 16 amino acids. Per germline, CDR1 SQVTM and CDR2 ANQGSEA. Trimming shortened V by 1 base and J by 2 bases, and 17 bases separated the two germline ends. CDR3 sequence: CSVEGGNRAENYGYTF. The CDR3 DNA sequence: TGCAGCGTTGAAGGTGGGAACAGGGCAGAGAACTATGGCTACACCTTC.

The chain uses TRBV20-1 and TRBJ2-5; unclear D gene. CDR1 and CDR2 from the germline V gene are DFQATT and SNEGSKA (reference sequence). The CDR3 contains 12 residues. Trimming shortened V by 5 bases and J by 5 bases, and 12 bases separated the two germline ends. The CDR3 reads CSAPASTETQYF. DNA of the CDR3: TGCAGTGCTCCTGCGTCCACGGAGACCCAGTACTTC.

The V and J genes are TRBV7-2 and TRBJ2-7; no definite D call. This CDR3 comprises 15 residues. The germline V gene encodes CDR1 SGHTA and CDR2 FQGNSA. V was trimmed by 5 bases and J by 3 bases, leaving 17 bases between them. This chain's CDR3 is CASSRAHSTVYEQYF. DNA of the CDR3: TGTGCCAGCAGCCGCGCTCACTCGACGGTCTACGAGCAGTACTTC.

The rearrangement uses TRBV7-8 and TRBJ2-5; 9 nucleotides align to TRBD2. This CDR3 region has 15 residues. In germline, CDR1 is SGHVS, CDR2 FQNEAQ. The V and J ends lost 2 bases and 4 bases, in that order; junction bases with no gene match: 5. The CDR3: CASSLTGLALETQYF. The DNA of the CDR3 is TGTGCCAGCAGCTTAACGGGACTAGCCTTAGAGACCCAGTACTTC.

Only a few counts were recorded for this clonotype. This chain connects TRBV6-2 or TRBV6-3 to TRBJ2-1; 11 nucleotides line up with TRBD2. This CDR3 spans 15 amino acids. V lost 6 bases and J lost 4; bases outside the gene matches: 5. CDR1 is MNHEY and CDR2 is SVGEGT in the germline V gene. CDR3 nucleotide sequence: TGTGCCAGCAGGGCGGTAGCGGGAGGGTACAATGAGCAGTTCTTC. Its protein product is CASRAVAGGYNEQFF.

Only a few counts were recorded for this clonotype. The genes are TRBV5-1 and TRBJ2-1; 10 nucleotides match TRBD2. Germline V gene lookup returns CDR1 SGHRS and CDR2 YFSETQ. V gave up 2 bases and J gave up 9 bases; unmatched junction bases: 5. The CDR3 spans 14 residues. The CDR3 coding sequence is TGCGCCAGCAGCTTCAGCGGGAGGGTCACTGAGCAGTTCTTC. Its protein is CASSFSGRVTEQFF.

This clonotype was seen a few times. The chain links TRBV5-1 to TRBJ2-5; 7 bases map to TRBD1. Germline V gene lookup returns CDR1 SGHRS and CDR2 YFSETQ. This CDR3 has 14 residues. V shed 0 bases, J shed 5 bases, and the junction held 4 bases outside the gene matches. The chain's CDR3 is CASSLEGAVETQYF. As DNA, the CDR3 is TGCGCCAGCAGCTTGGAGGGGGCCGTGGAGACCCAGTACTTC.

In its sample, this clonotype was seen a few times. The V gene is TRBV27, the J gene TRBJ1-2; D might be TRBD1 (5 bases). Per germline, CDR1 MNHEY and CDR2 SMNVEV (reference sequence). The V gene lost 5 bases and the J gene lost 6 bases, with 25 bases spanning the gap. There are 17 residues in the CDR3. CDR3 in DNA: TGTGCCAGCAGTCCCTTGACCAGGCCGGGGGGGAACAATGGCTACACCTTC. Translated: CASSPLTRPGGNNGYTF.

The CDR3 protein is CSVEDGSKGLGEQYF. CDR3 nucleotides: TGCAGCGTTGAAGATGGATCCAAGGGATTAGGCGAGCAGTACTTC. This rearrangement joins TRBV29-1 to TRBJ2-7, with D unclear. The length of the CDR3 is 15 residues. V shed 0 bases and J shed 6 bases, with 18 bases lying between them. Germline lookup yields CDR1 SQVTM and CDR2 ANQGSEA.

The rearrangement links TRBV6-6 to TRBJ2-5; a weak D match, TRBD1 (6 bases). The V gene lost 0 bases and the J gene lost 11 bases, with 19 bases spanning the gap. The CDR3 runs to 15 residues. The germline V gene has CDR1 MNHNY and CDR2 SVGAGI (reference sequence). The CDR3, as DNA: TGTGCCAGCAGTTACTCGGGTCAGGGGACCTGGGAGCAGTACTTC. Translated, it gives CASSYSGQGTWEQYF.

This clonotype showed up just a few times. The V call is TRBV29-1, the J call TRBJ2-2; 7 bases align to TRBD1. This CDR3 comprises 13 residues. Germline V lookup: CDR1 SQVTM, CDR2 ANQGSEA. J lost 8 bases, V lost 6 bases, and 9 bases had no gene match. CDR3 loop: CSVEQDRDGELFF. CDR3 nucleotide sequence: TGCAGCGTCGAACAAGACAGGGATGGGGAGCTGTTTTTT.

CDR3 residues: CASSRGQPGSNQPQHF. CDR3 nucleotide sequence: TGTGCCAGCAGTCGGGGGCAGCCTGGGAGCAATCAGCCCCAGCATTTT. The chain employs TRBV2 and TRBJ1-5, with D tentatively TRBD1 (6 bases). Trimming pared 5 bases from V and 1 base from J, leaving 15 bases between. CDR1 is SNHLY and CDR2 is FYNNEI in the germline V gene. CDR3 size: 16 residues.

This clonotype was picked up a small number of times. V gene TRBV29-1 combines with J gene TRBJ2-5; D is perhaps TRBD1 or TRBD2 (5 bases each). V gave up 5 bases and J gave up 4 bases, with 14 bases separating them. Germline V gene data show CDR1 as SQVTM and CDR2 as ANQGSEA. The CDR3 runs to 13 residues. The CDR3 bases are TGCAGCGTTTTCATTGGGGGATCAGAGACCCAGTACTTC. As protein: CSVFIGGSETQYF.

J is TRBJ2-2 and V is TRBV6-1; a weak D match, TRBD1 (5 bases). There are 13 residues in the CDR3. Looked up from germline, CDR1 is MNHNS and CDR2 is SASEGT. V was trimmed by 8 bases and J by 1 base, leaving 8 bases between them. This chain's CDR3 is CASLTGNTGELFF. CDR3 in DNA: TGTGCCAGCCTTACAGGGAACACCGGGGAGCTGTTTTTT.

A few counts support this clonotype. CDR3 DNA: TGTGCCAGCAGCGTGTTAACAGGGGGCGGCGAGCAGTTCTTC. It specifies CASSVLTGGGEQFF. V is TRBV9 and J is TRBJ2-5, with 9 positions matching TRBD1. The J call is in doubt because the DNA end fits TRBJ2-1 better. CDR3 length: 14 residues. Germline V gene lookup returns CDR1 SGDLS and CDR2 YYNGEE.